The 16 T cell receptor beta chains reported below all come from one sample, sequenced in a study of blood T cell repertoires in COVID-19. TCRdb's copy holds only in-frame clones and misses some; the assay was immunoSEQ multiplex PCR. The table lists roughly 250,000 clones, around 90% of them singletons. Input material: peripheral blood. The receptors stem from a person aged 18-35 years with COVID-19, enrolled during active disease.

The chain recombines TRBV19 with TRBJ1-1; TRBD1 is a possible D gene (6 bases). V was shortened by 5 bases and J by 1 base, with 14 bases between the two germline ends. Per the germline V gene, CDR1 is LNHDA and CDR2 is SQIVND (reference sequence). This CDR3 spans 15 amino acids. CDR3 residues: CASSAPGHRNTEAFF. CDR3 DNA: TGTGCCAGTAGTGCCCCGGGACATAGGAACACTGAAGCTTTCTTT.

The V gene is TRBV4-2, the J gene TRBJ1-5; D possibly corresponds to TRBD1 (5 bases). Germline V gives CDR1 LGHNA, CDR2 YNFKEQ. The CDR3 covers 12 residues. The V and J ends lost 6 bases and 9 bases respectively, with 12 bases between them. The CDR3 DNA sequence: TGTGCCAGCAGAGAGTCCGGGGGGCCCCAGCATTTT. As protein: CASRESGGPQHF.

The chain carries TRBV24-1 and TRBJ2-3, with TRBD2 matching 8 bases. The germline CDR1 and CDR2 sequences are KGHDR and SFDVKD. J gave up 4 bases and V 3 bases, and 5 bases lay outside the gene matches. This CDR3 spans 15 amino acids. CDR3 loop: CATSDPAGESDTQYF. The CDR3, as DNA: TGTGCCACCAGTGATCCAGCGGGGGAGTCAGATACGCAGTATTTT.

This chain connects TRBV6-5 to TRBJ1-2; 10 nucleotides match TRBD1. The CDR3 runs to 15 residues. The ends lost 6 bases at V and 2 bases at J; junction bases unmatched: 6. CDR1 and CDR2 (germline): MNHEY, SVGAGI. The CDR3 loop reads CASRSWTGGNYGYTF. The CDR3 DNA is TGTGCCAGCAGGTCGTGGACAGGGGGGAACTATGGCTACACCTTC.

This clone was seen repeatedly, ten times or more. The rearrangement joins TRBV13 to TRBJ2-7, with TRBD2 matching over 9 bases. Per the germline V gene, CDR1 is PRHDT and CDR2 is FYEKMQ (reference sequence). J was trimmed by 0 bases and V by 5 bases; bases with no gene match: 11. The CDR3 runs to 17 residues. CDR3 nucleotides: TGTGCCAGCAGCGGAGAGGGGCGACTAGCGGACTCCTACGAGCAGTACTTC. Translation: CASSGEGRLADSYEQYF. Using reference TRBV13 and TRBJ2-7 for the parts outside the CDR3, the full variable domain is AAGVIQSPRHLIKEKRETATLKCYPIPRHDTVYWYQQGPGQDPQFLISFYEKMQSDKGSIPDRFSAQQFSDYHSELNMSSLELGDSALYFCASSGEGRLADSYEQYFGPGTRLTVT.

This chain links TRBV29-1 with TRBJ1-1, with D possibly being TRBD1 (5 bases). V lost 3 bases, J lost 1 base, and 9 bases lay in between. CDR1 is SQVTM, CDR2 ANQGSEA, per germline. This CDR3 has 13 residues. The CDR3, as DNA: TGCAGCGTTGAGGGAGGGGAGAACACTGAAGCTTTCTTT. Protein: CSVEGGENTEAFF.

This CDR3 is CASSFTGTGGNEQFF. The CDR3 DNA is TGCGCCAGCAGCTTCACCGGGACAGGGGGCAATGAGCAGTTCTTC. V and J are TRBV5-1 and TRBJ2-1; 11 nucleotides align to TRBD1. CDR3 size: 15 residues. From germline, CDR1 is SGHRS and CDR2 YFSETQ. The trim removed 2 bases at V and 6 bases at J, leaving 4 bases unmatched.

The chain is built from TRBV28 and TRBJ2-5; 9 bases line up with TRBD2. This CDR3 is 14 amino acids long. With V trimmed by 4 bases and J by 4 bases, 4 bases remained unmatched. The germline CDR1 and CDR2 sequences are MDHEN and SYDVKM. The DNA of the CDR3 is TGTGCCAGCAGTTCGCTAGCGGGGAGAGAGACCCAGTACTTC. This sequence encodes CASSSLAGRETQYF.

The chain uses TRBV10-3 and TRBJ1-2; 10 bases map to TRBD1. The CDR3 runs to 17 residues. Germline CDR1 is ENHRY and CDR2 is SYGVKD. The J segment lost 4 bases and the V segment lost 3 bases, leaving 11 bases of the junction unmatched. The CDR3 sequence is CAISDGTGDQRGYGYTF. The CDR3 DNA reads as TGTGCCATCAGTGACGGGACAGGGGATCAGCGGGGCTATGGCTACACCTTC.

This clone was observed a few times. The gene calls are TRBV10-1 and TRBJ2-2, with 7 bases identical to TRBD1. Germline V gene sequence: CDR1 WNHNN, CDR2 SYGVQD (reference sequence). The CDR3 sequence is 16 residues long. V was pared by 4 bases and J by 0 bases, with 5 bases of the junction left unmatched. CDR3 loop: CASSGGGQTNTGELFF. In DNA, the CDR3 is TGCGCCAGCAGTGGTGGGGGACAGACGAACACCGGGGAGCTGTTTTTT.

V usage is TRBV3-1 (or the pseudogene TRBV3-2) and J usage is TRBJ2-7; no firm D call. The V and J ends lost 4 bases and 2 bases respectively, with 12 bases between them. The germline V gene has CDR1 LGHDT and CDR2 YNNKEL (reference sequence). The CDR3 length is 14 residues. CDR3 coding DNA: TGTGCCAGCAGCCCCCGGAGTGCCACCTACGAGCAGTACTTC. Amino acids: CASSPRSATYEQYF.

The chain has TRBV6-5 and TRBJ2-7; D ambiguous. Germline CDR1 is MNHEY and CDR2 is SVGAGI. V was trimmed by 2 bases and J by 3 bases, leaving 8 bases between them. The CDR3 loop spans 13 amino acids. This CDR3 reads CASSYLRNYEQYF. In nucleotides, the CDR3 is TGTGCCAGCAGTTACCTCAGGAACTACGAGCAGTACTTC.

The chain joins TRBV24-1 to TRBJ2-5, with 9 bases fitting TRBD1. The germline V gene has CDR1 KGHDR and CDR2 SFDVKD. V lost 0 bases to trimming and J lost 7 bases; unmatched junction nucleotides: 2. This CDR3 has 14 amino acids. CDR3 sequence reads: CATSDLGTGMTQYF. The CDR3 DNA reads TGTGCCACCAGTGATTTGGGGACAGGGATGACCCAGTACTTC.

V usage is TRBV9 and J usage is TRBJ2-6; the match to TRBD2 covers 7 bases. The ends lost 0 bases at V and 0 bases at J; junction bases unmatched: 18. Germline V gene lookup returns CDR1 SGDLS and CDR2 YYNGEE. The CDR3 loop spans 22 amino acids. As DNA, the CDR3 is TGTGCCAGCAGCGTAGTGTGGTGGGAGGGCCCATTCTTAGACTCTGGGGCCAACGTCCTGACTTTC. This sequence encodes CASSVVWWEGPFLDSGANVLTF.

This clone was observed a few times. The chain is built from TRBV6-5 and TRBJ1-1, with 7 bases that match TRBD1. The V segment lost 2 bases and the J segment 11 bases; nucleotides outside the gene matches: 2. Germline-derived CDR1 and CDR2 are MNHEY and SVGAGI. CDR3 length equals 11 residues. The CDR3: CASSYDREAFF. Here the CDR3 DNA reads TGTGCCAGCAGTTACGACAGGGAGGCTTTCTTT.

The chain combines TRBV11-2 with TRBJ1-3; D is unresolved. The CDR3 is 15 residues long. CDR1 is SGHAT, CDR2 FQNNGV, per germline. V was trimmed by 5 bases and J by 3 bases, leaving 14 bases between them. In DNA form, the CDR3 reads TGTGCCAGCAGCCCAGGAGGCAGGCTTGGAAACACCATATATTTT. Its translation: CASSPGGRLGNTIYF. Looking up the rest from reference TRBV11-2 and TRBJ1-3 gives the full variable domain: EAGVAQSPRYKIIEKRQSVAFWCNPISGHATLYWYQQILGQGPKLLIQFQNNGVVDDSQLPKDRFSAERLKGVDSTLKIQPAKLEDSAVYLCASSPGGRLGNTIYFGEGSWLTVV.